This T cell receptor beta chain was captured in a study of blood T cell repertoires in COVID-19. About the research overall: The samples span acute and convalescent COVID-19 from the United States, Italy and Spain. From T cells, B-cell-depleted T cells, or PBMCs came the material, which was cDNA or gDNA.

This CDR3 has 15 residues. The V segment lost 5 bases and the J segment 3 bases; nucleotides outside the gene matches: 7. The germline V gene encodes CDR1 MNHNY and CDR2 SVGAGI (reference sequence). Original methodology: Amplification of reference gene primers provided the estimated nucleated cell counts. Assay: immunoSEQ multiplex PCR; the TCRdb copy retains only in-frame clones and omits some. V, J and clone size are taken as reported in that table, and D and trimming were inferred from the DNA itself. Of 85,000 to 130,000 clones detected, about 86% appear once; the ten largest clones hold about 3.3%.

The sequence derives from a woman of 80 years or more with active or convalescent COVID-19. The J gene is TRBJ1-3, the V gene TRBV6-6; TRBD1 agrees at 7 bases. The sample was peripheral blood. The CDR3 DNA reads TGTGCCAGCAGTCCAAAGGGGGCAGTTGGAAACACCATATATTTT. Its translation is CASSPKGAVGNTIYF.